This T cell receptor beta chain comes out of a study of blood T cell repertoires in COVID-19. Looking at the study overall: Some COVID-19 samples were acute and others convalescent; all came from the United States, Italy and Spain.

Patients of the Seattle cohort, enrolled during active infection, were followed longitudinally. Authors' analysis steps: It was from reference gene primer amplification that nucleated cell counts were estimated. Profiling relied on immunoSEQ multiplex PCR, and the TCRdb table lists in-frame clones only, not all of them. The D gene and trimming were derived from the DNA, and the V and J assignments and clone size from that table. The table has about 57,000 clones, about nine tenths seen once. V shed 5 bases, J shed 4 bases, and the junction held 2 bases outside the gene matches. CDR3 length: 12 amino acids. Germline assignment: CDR1 SQVTM and CDR2 ANQGSEA.

The chain is built from TRBV29-1 and TRBJ1-1; 9 positions match TRBD1. The sequenced sample consisted of peripheral blood. This receptor was identified in a woman older than 75 with COVID-19, enrolled during active disease. The CDR3 here is CSVRTGATEAFF. The CDR3 region has the DNA TGCAGCGTTCGGACAGGGGCCACTGAAGCTTTCTTT.